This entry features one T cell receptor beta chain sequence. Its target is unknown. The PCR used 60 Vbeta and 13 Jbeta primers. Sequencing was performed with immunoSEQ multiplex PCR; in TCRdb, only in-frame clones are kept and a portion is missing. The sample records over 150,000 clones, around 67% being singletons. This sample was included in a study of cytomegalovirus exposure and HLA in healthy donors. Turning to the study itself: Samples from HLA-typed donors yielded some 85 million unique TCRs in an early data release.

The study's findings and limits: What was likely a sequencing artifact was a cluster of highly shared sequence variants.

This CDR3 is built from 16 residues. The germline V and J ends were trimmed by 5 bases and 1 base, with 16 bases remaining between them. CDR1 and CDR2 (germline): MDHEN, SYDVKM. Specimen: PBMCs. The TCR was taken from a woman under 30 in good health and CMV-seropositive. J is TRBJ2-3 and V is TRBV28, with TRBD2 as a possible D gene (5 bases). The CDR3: CASSLQTIYGTDTQYF. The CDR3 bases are TGTGCCAGCAGTCTTCAGACTATATACGGCACAGATACGCAGTATTTT.